The 30 T cell receptor beta chains given below trace back to one sample, sequenced in a study of shared T cell receptors in the human thymus. The data were produced by immunoSEQ multiplex PCR, yet TCRdb's version contains in-frame clones alone and is incomplete. The profile shows hundreds of thousands of clones, around 87% of them singletons. This sample was also put to use in a study of human thymus T cells.

Sequencing was performed on thymocytes. The receptor source for this set is a boy younger than two with a congenital heart defect.

The chain joins TRBV25-1 to TRBJ2-3; 7 bases align to TRBD2. The germline CDR1 and CDR2 sequences are MGHDK and SYGVNS. This CDR3 has 17 residues. V lost 6 bases and J lost 1; bases outside the gene matches: 13. As DNA, the CDR3 is TGTGCCAGCAGCCCGTGCTGTGGACTAGAGGGCACAGATACGCAGTATTTT. This translates into CASSPCCGLEGTDTQYF.

CDR3 protein: CASSHPPRSVGLTMTSTDTQYF. The CDR3 DNA sequence: TGCGCCAGCAGCCATCCCCCCCGCTCGGTCGGACTAACAATGACTAGCACAGATACGCAGTATTTT. The genes are TRBV4-1 and TRBJ2-3, with D possibly being TRBD2 (6 bases). Trimming removed 3 bases at V and 0 bases at J, with 31 bases between. CDR1 and CDR2 (germline): MGHRA, YSYEKL. The CDR3 consists of 22 residues.

The J gene is TRBJ1-3, the V gene TRBV4-1; the D is unclear. V was cut by 0 bases and J by 6 bases, with 12 bases left in between. Germline V gene data show CDR1 as MGHRA and CDR2 as YSYEKL. The CDR3 consists of 15 residues. The CDR3 DNA is TGCGCCAGCAGCCAAGATCAGCGTCAGTCAAACACCATATATTTT. It is translated as CASSQDQRQSNTIYF.

This clone was recorded a few times. This chain links TRBV5-6 with TRBJ2-7, with 11 bases identical to TRBD1. CDR1 and CDR2 from the germline V gene are SGHDT and YYEEEE. Unmatched junction bases numbered 9, after V lost 4 bases and J lost 0 bases. This CDR3 has 17 residues. The CDR3 DNA sequence: TGTGCCAGCAGCCTACCGGGACAGGGGGTTAGCTCCTACGAGCAGTACTTC. This encodes CASSLPGQGVSSYEQYF.

The chain couples TRBV5-4 to TRBJ2-1; possible D gene TRBD2, 7 bases. The germline gives CDR1 SGHNT, CDR2 YYREEE (reference sequence). The CDR3 covers 12 residues. Trimming pared 3 bases from V and 8 bases from J, leaving 9 bases between. The CDR3 loop is CASSWGGHEQFF. The CDR3, as DNA: TGTGCCAGCAGCTGGGGGGGCCATGAGCAGTTCTTC.

This clone has only one observation. J is TRBJ2-7 and V is TRBV7-3; possible D gene TRBD2, 5 bases. Germline V gene data show CDR1 as SGHTA and CDR2 as FQGTGA. The CDR3 length is 13 residues. V was pared by 0 bases and J by 6 bases, with 9 bases between. The CDR3 reads CASSLTGSGEQYF. CDR3 nucleotides: TGTGCCAGCAGCTTAACGGGGAGCGGCGAGCAGTACTTC.

The J gene is TRBJ2-6, the V gene TRBV5-6, with 8 nucleotides matching TRBD1. The CDR3 runs 15 residues. V was pared by 4 bases and J by 3 bases, with 3 bases of the junction left unmatched. Looked up from germline, CDR1 is SGHDT and CDR2 is YYEEEE. The CDR3 here is CASSPDRGGANVLTF. The CDR3 DNA reads as TGTGCCAGCAGCCCTGACAGGGGTGGGGCCAACGTCCTGACTTTC.

The J gene is TRBJ2-5, the V gene TRBV18, with a weak D call TRBD2 (5 bases). Germline V CDR1 and CDR2: KGHSH, LQKENI. This CDR3 region has 15 residues. V was clipped by 6 bases and J by 4 bases, with 18 bases between them. CDR3 coding DNA: TGTGCCAGCTCCCACCACCGGGGTCCCCCAGAGACCCAGTACTTC. The encoded protein is CASSHHRGPPETQYF.

This sequence joins TRBV5-6 and TRBJ2-3, with TRBD2 identical over 12 bases. The germline V gene encodes CDR1 SGHDT and CDR2 YYEEEE. With 0 bases clipped from V and 0 bases from J, the junction kept 8 bases outside the gene matches. CDR3 size: 19 residues. The CDR3 region is CASSLVSTSGGPSTDTQYF. In nucleotides, the CDR3 is TGTGCCAGCAGCTTGGTTTCGACTAGCGGGGGTCCTAGCACAGATACGCAGTATTTT.

This clone has just one count. V is TRBV7-2 and J is TRBJ1-1; D is unclear. Looked up from germline, CDR1 is SGHTA and CDR2 is FQGNSA. V dropped 6 bases and J dropped 4 bases, with 15 bases sitting between them. The CDR3 contains 14 residues. The CDR3 DNA sequence: TGTGCCAGCAGTTCGTTGGCGGTCGGCACTGAAGCTTTCTTT. Translation: CASSSLAVGTEAFF.

The gene calls are TRBV7-9 and TRBJ2-7, with 11 nucleotides matching TRBD2. The CDR3 runs to 15 residues. Germline lookup yields CDR1 SEHNR and CDR2 FQNEAQ (reference sequence). Germline trimming cut 5 bases from V and 3 bases from J; bases unmatched to any gene: 6. The CDR3: CASSPGLAGGYEQYF. DNA for the CDR3: TGTGCCAGCAGCCCCGGACTAGCGGGCGGCTACGAGCAGTACTTC.

The V gene is TRBV4-3, the J gene TRBJ2-1, with 11 bases identical to TRBD2. V was pared by 1 base and J by 7 bases, with 9 bases of the junction left unmatched. CDR1 is LGHNA and CDR2 is YSLEER in the germline V gene. The CDR3 extends over 17 amino acids. CDR3 bases: TGCGCCAGCAGCCAAGGGAAGGTAACTAGCGGGAGAAATGAGCAGTTCTTC. Amino acid sequence: CASSQGKVTSGRNEQFF.

The chain joins TRBV25-1 to TRBJ1-2, with D tentatively TRBD1 (6 bases). Trimming removed 3 bases from V and 5 bases from J, with 13 bases in between. This CDR3 is 14 amino acids long. Germline lookup yields CDR1 MGHDK and CDR2 SYGVNS. The CDR3 spells CASSDQGRNYGYTF. The CDR3 nucleotides read TGTGCCAGCAGTGATCAGGGGCGCAATTATGGCTACACCTTC.

This clone is a singleton in its sample. The chain combines TRBV5-1 with TRBJ2-2; no firm D call. Germline CDR1 and CDR2: SGHRS and YFSETQ. Trimming took 5 bases from V and 8 from J, leaving 10 bases between them. The CDR3 runs 12 residues. This chain's CDR3 is CASSRGFGELFF. CDR3 nucleotides: TGCGCCAGCAGTAGAGGATTTGGGGAGCTGTTTTTT.

The chain joins TRBV28 to TRBJ2-7; 9 bases align to TRBD2. This CDR3 has 15 amino acids. V shed 8 bases, J shed 2 bases, and the junction held 10 bases outside the gene matches. Germline V CDR1 and CDR2: MDHEN, SYDVKM. The CDR3 DNA reads TGTGCCAGCGGATCTAGCGGGAACGCTACCTACGAGCAGTACTTC. Amino acid sequence: CASGSSGNATYEQYF.

The chain couples TRBV5-1 to TRBJ2-7; D is possibly TRBD1 (8 bases). CDR1 is SGHRS and CDR2 is YFSETQ in the germline V gene. The ends were cut back, 4 bases at V and 7 bases at J, with 21 bases in the middle. The CDR3 covers 15 residues. The CDR3 loop reads CASSGRTGREEEQYF. DNA for the CDR3: TGCGCCAGCAGCGGCCGGACAGGGAGGGAAGAAGAGCAGTACTTC.

V and J are TRBV7-9 and TRBJ2-1; no reliable D call. Trimming pared 3 bases from V and 4 bases from J, leaving 10 bases between. The germline gives CDR1 SEHNR, CDR2 FQNEAQ (reference sequence). The CDR3 consists of 14 residues. Here the CDR3 reads CASSFPPRYNEQFF. In nucleotides, the CDR3 is TGTGCCAGCAGCTTCCCTCCCCGGTACAATGAGCAGTTCTTC. The full variable domain, completed using reference TRBV7-9 and TRBJ2-1, is DTGVSQNPRHKITKRGQNVTFRCDPISEHNRLYWYRQTLGQGPEFLTYFQNEAQLEKSRLLSDRFSAERPKGSFSTLEIQRTEQGDSAMYLCASSFPPRYNEQFFGPGTRLTVL.

The rearrangement joins TRBV29-1 to TRBJ2-5; D may be TRBD1 (5 bases). CDR1 and CDR2 from the germline V gene are SQVTM and ANQGSEA. V was trimmed by 6 bases and J by 5 bases, leaving 22 bases between them. The CDR3 spans 15 residues. The CDR3 region has the DNA TGCAGCGTGCAGGGTCCCGAGTTGGTAGAGGAGACCCAGTACTTC. Amino acids: CSVQGPELVEETQYF.

The chain recombines TRBV27 with TRBJ1-1, with D possibly being TRBD1 (6 bases). The V gene's germline CDR1 is MNHEY and CDR2 SMNVEV (reference sequence). The V end was cut by 6 bases, the J end by 4 bases, with 15 bases between. The CDR3 is made up of 14 amino acids. CDR3 nucleotide sequence: TGTGCCAGCAGGACCCGAGGGGGATCCACTGAAGCTTTCTTT. Translation gives CASRTRGGSTEAFF.

The V gene is TRBV5-1, the J gene TRBJ2-5, with TRBD2 identical over 10 bases. The DNA end favors TRBJ2-7, so the J call may be wrong. Germline-derived CDR1 and CDR2 are SGHRS and YFSETQ. This CDR3 contains 16 residues. The DNA of the CDR3 is TGCGCCAGCAGCTTCGGCCAGGGAGCGGGGGGGGGCGAGCAGTACTTC. Its protein is CASSFGQGAGGGEQYF.

The chain couples TRBV2 to TRBJ2-7; D is perhaps TRBD2 (5 bases). CDR1 SNHLY and CDR2 FYNNEI come from the germline V gene. The CDR3 contains 12 residues. V shed 8 bases and J shed 5 bases, with 13 bases lying between them. Written as DNA, the CDR3 is TGTGCCAGCGTCCTAGCTAGGGACGAGCAGTACTTC. Translated, it gives CASVLARDEQYF.

The rearrangement links TRBV6-6 to TRBJ1-5; D not resolved. The CDR3 runs 14 residues. The ends were cut back, 6 bases at V and 6 bases at J, with 15 bases in the middle. Germline V lookup: CDR1 MNHNY, CDR2 SVGAGI (reference sequence). The CDR3 here is CASSPLPNLQPQHF. In DNA form, the CDR3 reads TGTGCCAGCAGCCCACTCCCTAACCTTCAGCCCCAGCATTTT.

The chain uses TRBV5-6 and TRBJ2-2, with 8 bases matching TRBD1. CDR1 is SGHDT and CDR2 is YYEEEE in the germline V gene. This CDR3 has 15 amino acids. Losses at the gene ends were 4 bases for V and 6 bases for J; bases not matched to a gene: 8. In DNA, the CDR3 is TGTGCCAGCAGCGACGGGACAGGAGGGGCCGGGGAGCTGTTTTTT. Protein sequence: CASSDGTGGAGELFF.

The chain combines TRBV18 with TRBJ1-1; 9 bases line up with TRBD1. The V and J ends lost 4 bases and 7 bases, in that order; junction bases with no gene match: 7. CDR3 size: 14 residues. Germline lookup yields CDR1 KGHSH and CDR2 LQKENI. The CDR3 sequence: CASSRTGDKGEAFF. The DNA for the CDR3 is TGTGCCAGCTCACGGACAGGGGATAAGGGTGAAGCTTTCTTT. Variable domain in full (rest from reference TRBV18 and TRBJ1-1): NAGVMQNPRHLVRRRGQEARLRCSPMKGHSHVYWYRQLPEEGLKFMVYLQKENIIDESGMPKERFSAEFPKEGPSILRIQQVVRGDSAAYFCASSRTGDKGEAFFGQGTRLTVV.

CDR3 nucleotide sequence: TGCGCCAGCAGCTTGGAGCGGCGGGGGGCCGGCGGTGGGGAGACCCAGTACTTC. Translation gives CASSLERRGAGGGETQYF. The gene calls are TRBV5-1 and TRBJ2-5; the match to TRBD2 covers 8 bases. Germline CDR1 and CDR2: SGHRS and YFSETQ. Germline trimming cut 0 bases from V and 5 bases from J; bases unmatched to any gene: 15. CDR3 length: 18 amino acids.

V and J are TRBV4-3 and TRBJ2-7; 9 bases are shared with TRBD1. V dropped 0 bases and J dropped 3; count of bases not matched to a gene: 12. The germline gives CDR1 LGHNA, CDR2 YSLEER. The CDR3 has 18 amino acids. DNA for the CDR3: TGCGCCAGCAGCCAAGATTCGGGGGGACAGACAGGGGGCTACGAGCAGTACTTC. Residues: CASSQDSGGQTGGYEQYF.

This clone was counted a single time. The chain carries TRBV11-1 and TRBJ2-7; D ambiguous. Germline assignment: CDR1 SGHAT and CDR2 FQDESV (reference sequence). V was shortened by 1 base and J by 6 bases, with 13 bases between the two germline ends. CDR3 length equals 14 residues. As DNA, the CDR3 is TGTGCCAGCAGCTTAGGGCCAGTCTCGCCCGAGCAGTACTTC. Translation: CASSLGPVSPEQYF.

The J gene is TRBJ2-2, the V gene TRBV19; D gene uncertain. CDR1 is LNHDA, CDR2 SQIVND, per germline (reference sequence). The CDR3 is 19 residues long. V lost 4 bases and J lost 3, with 24 bases in between. DNA of the CDR3: TGTGCCAGTAGTACGTACCCCGGGTTCAGAGAACCTTACACCGGGGAGCTGTTTTTT. Encoded protein: CASSTYPGFREPYTGELFF.

This clone was observed a few times. J is TRBJ1-2 and V is TRBV5-4, with a tentative D call TRBD1 (5 bases). Trimming removed 2 bases at V and 3 bases at J, with 8 bases between. There are 13 residues in the CDR3. The germline V gene has CDR1 SGHNT and CDR2 YYREEE (reference sequence). The CDR3 DNA is TGTGCCAGCAGCTTCGGGGGAGACTATGGCTACACCTTC. Protein product: CASSFGGDYGYTF.

This rearrangement joins TRBV6-1 to TRBJ2-1, with TRBD2 matching over 14 bases. The junction had 13 bases not matched to a gene; V was cut back by 3 bases and J by 9 bases. This CDR3 is built from 18 residues. In germline, CDR1 is MNHNS, CDR2 SASEGT. The CDR3 DNA follows: TGTGCCAGCAGTGACCGTCAGCCGGGACTAGCGGGAGTCGGTGAGCAGTTCTTC. Its protein is CASSDRQPGLAGVGEQFF.